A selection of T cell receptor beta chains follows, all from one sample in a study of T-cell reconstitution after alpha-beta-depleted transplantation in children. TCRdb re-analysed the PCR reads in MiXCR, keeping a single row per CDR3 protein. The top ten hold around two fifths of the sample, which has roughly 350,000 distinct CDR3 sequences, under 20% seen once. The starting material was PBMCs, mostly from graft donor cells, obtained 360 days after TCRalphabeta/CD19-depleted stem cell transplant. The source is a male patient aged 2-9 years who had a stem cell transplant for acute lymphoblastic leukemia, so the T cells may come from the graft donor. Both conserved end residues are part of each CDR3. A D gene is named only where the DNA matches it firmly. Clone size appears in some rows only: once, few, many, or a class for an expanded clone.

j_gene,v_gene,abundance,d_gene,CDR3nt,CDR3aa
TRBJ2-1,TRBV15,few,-,TGTGCCACCAGCAGAGACGGACAGCAGTACAATGAGCAGTTCTTC,CATSRDGQQYNEQFF
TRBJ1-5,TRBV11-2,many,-,TGTGCCAGCAGCTTAGAACACAGACAGCCCCAGCATTTT,CASSLEHRQPQHF
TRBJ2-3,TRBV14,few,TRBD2,TGTGCCAGCAGCCAAGTCAACGGGAGGGCAGATACGCAGTATTTT,CASSQVNGRADTQYF
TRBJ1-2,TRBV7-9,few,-,TGTGCCAGCAGCTTAGCGGGGACGAACTATGGCTACACCTTC,CASSLAGTNYGYTF
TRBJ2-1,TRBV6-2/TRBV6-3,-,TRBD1,TGTGCCAGCAGACTCCCCAGGGGGATCTACAATGAGCAGTTCTTC,CASRLPRGIYNEQFF
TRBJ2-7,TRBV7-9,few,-,TGTGCCAGCAGCTTAGCAGGGGTAGGCGAGCAGTACTTC,CASSLAGVGEQYF
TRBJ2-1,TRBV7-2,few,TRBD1,TGTGCCAGCAGCTTAGTGGGGACAGGGGCCTACAATGAGCAGTTCTTC,CASSLVGTGAYNEQFF
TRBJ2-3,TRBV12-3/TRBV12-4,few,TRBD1,TGTGCCAGCAGTTACAGGGGGCGTACAATACTCACAGATACGCAGTATTTT,CASSYRGRTILTDTQYF
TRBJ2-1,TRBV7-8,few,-,TGTGCCAGCAGCTTACTTCCTAGCGTGGGCAATGAGCAGTTCTTC,CASSLLPSVGNEQFF
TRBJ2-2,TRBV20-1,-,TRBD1,TGCAGTGCTAGAGGACAGGGACAGGGGAACACCGGGGAGCTGTTTTTT,CSARGQGQGNTGELFF
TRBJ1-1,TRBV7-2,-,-,TGTGCCAGCAGCTTAGTCGTAGTCGGGGAAGCTTTCTTT,CASSLVVVGEAFF
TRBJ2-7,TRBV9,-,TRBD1,TGTGCCAGCAGCCCTGGGGACAGTTACTACGAGCAGTACTTC,CASSPGDSYYEQYF
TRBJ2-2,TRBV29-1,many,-,TGCAGAAAAGCGGTAAACACCGGGGAGCTGTTTTTT,CRKAVNTGELFF
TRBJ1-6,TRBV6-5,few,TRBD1,TGTGCCAGCAGTTACACCTGGGACAGGGGCGGTTCACCCCTCCACTTT,CASSYTWDRGGSPLHF
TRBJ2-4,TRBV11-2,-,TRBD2,TGTGCCAGCAGCTGGGGGAGGGCCGATCTAAAGCATTTGTGGAACATTCAGTACTTC,CASSWGRADLKHLWNIQYF
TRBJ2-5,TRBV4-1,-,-,TGCGCCAGCAGCCCCTCTGGTAGTGGGTGGCAAGAGACCCAGTACTTC,CASSPSGSGWQETQYF
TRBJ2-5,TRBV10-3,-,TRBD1,TGTGCCATCACAGGGGGAGTGGAAGAGACCCAGTACTTC,CAITGGVEETQYF
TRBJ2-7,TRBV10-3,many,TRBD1,TGTGCCATCAGTGAGTCTGGACAGGGTTTCTACGAGCAGTACTTC,CAISESGQGFYEQYF
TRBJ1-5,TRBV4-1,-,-,TGCGCCAGCAGCCAAATACGGAATAGCAATCAGCCCCAGCATTTT,CASSQIRNSNQPQHF
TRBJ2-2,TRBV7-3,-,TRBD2,TGTGCCAGCACGGGAGGATCCGGGGAGCTGTTTTTT,CASTGGSGELFF
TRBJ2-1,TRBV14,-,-,TGTGCCAGCAGCCAAGATCTCTTCTACAATGAGCAGTTCTTC,CASSQDLFYNEQFF
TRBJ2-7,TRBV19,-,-,TGTGCCAGTAGTATGGGAACAGGGTTCTACGAGCAGTACTTC,CASSMGTGFYEQYF
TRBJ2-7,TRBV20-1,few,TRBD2,TGCAGTGGACTAGCGGGAGCCCACGAGCAGTACTTC,CSGLAGAHEQYF
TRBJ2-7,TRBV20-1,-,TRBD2,TGCAGTGCTCCGACTAGCGGGAGATTTCAGTACTTC,CSAPTSGRFQYF
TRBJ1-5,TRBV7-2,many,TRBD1,TGTGCCAGCAGCTTAGCCGGACAGGGTGGTCAGCCCCAGCATTTT,CASSLAGQGGQPQHF
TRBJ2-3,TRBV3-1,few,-,TGTGCCAGCACGGCGGGAAGCACAGATACGCAGTATTTT,CASTAGSTDTQYF
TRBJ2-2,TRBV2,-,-,TGTGCCAGCAGTGAACAGGGTACCACCGGGGAGCTGTTTTTT,CASSEQGTTGELFF
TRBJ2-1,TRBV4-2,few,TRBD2,TGTGCCAGCAGCCAAGTCTCACTAGCGGGAGGGGGGTCATACAATGAGCAGTTCTTC,CASSQVSLAGGGSYNEQFF
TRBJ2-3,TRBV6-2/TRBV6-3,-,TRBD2,TGTGCCGGCAAGCGGGATCGAAGGGATACGCAGTATTTT,CAGKRDRRDTQYF
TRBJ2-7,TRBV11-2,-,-,TGTGCCAGCAGCCCTACGCCGGGCGAGCAGTACTTC,CASSPTPGEQYF
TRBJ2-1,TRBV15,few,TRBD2,TGTGCCACCAGCAGAGATCGACGACTAGCGGACAATGAGCAGTTCTTC,CATSRDRRLADNEQFF
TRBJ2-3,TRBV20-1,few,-,TGCAGTGCTAGAGGGGGGAGAGGTGGCACAGATACGCAGTATTTT,CSARGGRGGTDTQYF
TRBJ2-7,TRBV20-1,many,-,TGCAGTGCTCGGGCGTGGGGAAGGTACGAGCAGTACTTC,CSARAWGRYEQYF
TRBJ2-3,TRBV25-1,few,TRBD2,TGTGCCAGCAGAGAGGGGACTATCACAGATACGCAGTATTTT,CASREGTITDTQYF
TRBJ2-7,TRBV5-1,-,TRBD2,TGCGCCAGCAGCTACCGATCTAGCGGGGATTACGAGCAGTACTTC,CASSYRSSGDYEQYF
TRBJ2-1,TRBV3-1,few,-,TGTGCCAGCAGCCAAGATGATGGACTTTTCTACAATGAGCAGTTCTTC,CASSQDDGLFYNEQFF
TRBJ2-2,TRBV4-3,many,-,TGCGCCAGCAGCCAAGACAACTACCTGATGGGTCACGGGGAGCTGTTTTTT,CASSQDNYLMGHGELFF
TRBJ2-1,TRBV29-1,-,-,TGCAGCGTTGGCCGGGAAGGACTTGAGCAGTTCTTC,CSVGREGLEQFF
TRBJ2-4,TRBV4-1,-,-,TGCGCCAGCAGCCATCCCCCCGCCCCTCCGGAGGCCAAAAACATTCAGTACTTC,CASSHPPAPPEAKNIQYF
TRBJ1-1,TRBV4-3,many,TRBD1,TGCGCCAGCAGAAGTGGACAGGGGACCTTTCAAGCTTTCTTT,CASRSGQGTFQAFF
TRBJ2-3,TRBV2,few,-,TGTGCCAGCAGGGTCGTTAAAGATACGCAGTATTTT,CASRVVKDTQYF
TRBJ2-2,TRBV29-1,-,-,TGCAGCGTTGAGGGGGGTACCGGGGAGCTGTTTTTT,CSVEGGTGELFF
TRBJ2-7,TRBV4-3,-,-,TGCGCCAGCAGCCAAGAACTGACCTACGAGCAGTACTTC,CASSQELTYEQYF
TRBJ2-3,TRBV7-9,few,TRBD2,TGTGCCAGCAGCGAAGACAGAGCGGGAGAAAGAGATACGCAGTATTTT,CASSEDRAGERDTQYF
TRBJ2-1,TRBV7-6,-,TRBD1,TGTGCCAGCAGCATAGGGGGCTGGACAGGGGGCGATGAGCAGTTCTTC,CASSIGGWTGGDEQFF
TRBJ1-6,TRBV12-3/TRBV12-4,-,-,TGTGCCAGCAGTAGGGGTTTCAATTCACCCCTCCACTTT,CASSRGFNSPLHF
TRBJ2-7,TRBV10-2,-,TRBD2,TGCGCCAGCAGGCGTCTAGCGGGAGTCTTCCACGAGCAGTACTTC,CASRRLAGVFHEQYF
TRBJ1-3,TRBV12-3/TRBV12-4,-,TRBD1,TGTGCCAGCAGCCCCGACAGGGGTATCTCTGGAAACACCATATATTTT,CASSPDRGISGNTIYF
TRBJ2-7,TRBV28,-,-,TGTGCCAGCAGACAGCTAGGCTACGAGCAGTACTTC,CASRQLGYEQYF
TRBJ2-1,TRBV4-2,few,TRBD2,TGTGCCAGCAGCCAAGATTGGCCTAGCGGGGCCTCCTACAATGAGCAGTTCTTC,CASSQDWPSGASYNEQFF
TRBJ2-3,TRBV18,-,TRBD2,TGTGCCAGCTCACTGGGACTAGCTTCAGATACGCAGTATTTT,CASSLGLASDTQYF
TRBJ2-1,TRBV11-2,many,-,TGTGCCAGCAGCTTTGTGGGGGCCCAATACAATGAGCAGTTCTTC,CASSFVGAQYNEQFF
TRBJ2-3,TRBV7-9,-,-,TGTGCCAGCAGCTGGACAGCTTACACAGATACGCAGTATTTT,CASSWTAYTDTQYF
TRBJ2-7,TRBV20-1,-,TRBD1,TGCAGTGCTAGAGAGGCCAGGGGGAAATACTACGAGCAGTACTTC,CSAREARGKYYEQYF
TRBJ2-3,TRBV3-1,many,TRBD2,TGTGCCAGCAGCCAACTAGCGGGGGGCACAGATACGCAGTATTTT,CASSQLAGGTDTQYF
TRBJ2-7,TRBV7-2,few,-,TGTGCCAGCAGCTTAGCGGGAGCGGGCTACGAGCAGTACTTC,CASSLAGAGYEQYF
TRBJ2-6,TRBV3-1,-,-,TGTGCCAGCAGCCAAGTGAGGGGGAGAGTCTCTGGGGCCAACGTCCTGACTTTC,CASSQVRGRVSGANVLTF
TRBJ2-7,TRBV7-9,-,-,TGTGCCAGCAGCTTAGGTCTAGCCCCCCCACGCTTC,CASSLGLAPPRF
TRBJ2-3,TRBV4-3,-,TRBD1,TGCGCCAGCAGCCAACATCCGGGACAGGGGACAGACACAGATACGCAGTATTTT,CASSQHPGQGTDTDTQYF